This entry features one TCR beta chain sequence. The junction had 4 bases not matched to a gene; V was cut back by 5 bases and J by 4 bases. The length of the CDR3 is 13 residues. CDR1 SGHVS and CDR2 FQNEAQ come from the germline V gene. Per the original methods: Amplification of reference gene primers provided the estimated nucleated cell counts. Clones were read by immunoSEQ multiplex PCR, and TCRdb kept only the in-frame ones, dropping some. D and trimming come from the DNA, and the V and J calls and clone size come from that table. The table lists about 32,000 clones, 80% to 90% of them singletons. This entry belongs to a study of blood T cell repertoires in COVID-19. Study context: The United States, Italy and Spain supplied acute and convalescent COVID-19 samples.

The clonotype was recovered from an elderly woman with active or convalescent COVID-19. The V and J genes are TRBV7-8 and TRBJ2-5, with 7 bases matching TRBD1. Sequencing was done on a sample of peripheral blood. The CDR3 reads CASSPGTVETQYF. The DNA of the CDR3 is TGTGCCAGCAGCCCGGGGACAGTAGAGACCCAGTACTTC.